This T cell receptor (beta chain) originates from a study of blood T cell repertoires in COVID-19. Looking at the study overall: The United States, Italy and Spain were the sources of the acute and convalescent COVID-19 samples. T cells, B-cell-depleted T cells, or PBMCs provided the cDNA or gDNA that served as material.

V lost 5 bases and J lost 3, with 11 bases in between. Germline V lookup: CDR1 SGHTA, CDR2 FQGNSA. CDR3 length: 15 residues. Original handling: Reference gene primer amplification in the assay estimated nucleated cell counts. Clones were read by immunoSEQ multiplex PCR, and TCRdb kept only the in-frame ones, dropping some. For V, J and clone size, that table is used; D and trimming come from the DNA. In the table there are about 120,000 clones, approximately 90% of which are singletons. The J gene is TRBJ1-6, the V gene TRBV7-2, with D uncertain. The receptor was derived from a man between 70 and 80 years old with active or convalescent COVID-19. Source material: peripheral blood. For the CDR3, the DNA is TGTGCCAGCAGCCTTCAGGCAGACTATAATTCACCCCTCCACTTT. It yields the protein CASSLQADYNSPLHF.